This note documents a single TCR beta chain sequence. The antigen is not known. Repertoires were generated with immunoSEQ multiplex PCR, while TCRdb's copy carries only in-frame clones and drops some. This table holds about 99,000 clones, 85% to 95% found once. The V and J ends lost 4 bases and 3 bases respectively, with 6 bases between them. Germline lookup yields CDR1 LGHDT and CDR2 YNNKEL (reference sequence). The CDR3 runs 12 residues. This sample is part of a study of T cell responses to AZD1222 COVID-19 vaccine. Study information: Second doses were pooled across both intervals (about 4 or about 12 weeks). Study results and caveats: Mostly white British, mostly female donors; authors suggested clonal diversity may be underestimated. Compared with day 0, the breadth and depth of the Spike-specific TCR repertoire rose significantly after two doses of AZD1222.

This material consisted of peripheral blood, taken on day 0 of AZD1222 vaccination. The sequence was collected from an adult in good health. The genes are TRBV3-1 (or the pseudogene TRBV3-2) and TRBJ1-1, with D uncertain. The CDR3 bases are TGTGCCAGCAGCCGTGGTGACACTGAAGCTTTCTTT. Its protein is CASSRGDTEAFF.